This T cell receptor beta chain was recovered during a study of OX40 agonist ivuxolimab in advanced cancers. Clones were read by immunoSEQ multiplex PCR, and TCRdb kept only the in-frame ones, dropping some. The repertoire includes about 45,000 clones, about 90% of them detected once, and 0.85% to 1.1% sits in the top ten. This CDR3 contains 13 residues. Germline V CDR1 and CDR2: SGHDN, FVKESK. The sequenced sample was CD4+ or CD8+ T cells sorted from blood, obtained in a trial of the OX40 agonist ivuxolimab. The rearrangement joins TRBV14 to TRBJ2-5; D is possibly TRBD1 (6 bases). Judging by the DNA end, TRBJ2-7 fits better; the J call may be wrong. The TCR comes from an adult with an advanced solid tumor such as melanoma, head and neck, liver or kidney cancer. CDR3 DNA: TGTGCCAGCAGCTATTCACAGGGCTACGAGCAGTACTTC. This translates into CASSYSQGYEQYF.